This T cell receptor beta chain was sequenced during a study of metastatic and nonmetastatic thyroid tumors. Study-level background: Across peripheral blood and tumor or nodule tissue samples taken from malignant and benign thyroid patients, the repertoires were compared with one another.

Prior to thyroid surgery, none of the patients had received any treatment. Original processing notes: A distant-metastasis classifier for papillary thyroid cancer was built using CDR3 differences across clinicopathological groups. TCRdb re-called clones via MiXCR from the PCR reads. The V and J calls, along with clone size, are taken from TCRdb and not from the paper's own processing. The data show about 27,000 clones, with around a sixth seen just once and 6% to 7% held by the top ten. This clone qualifies as medium-sized. The CDR3 runs 11 residues. Germline assignment: CDR1 LGHDT and CDR2 YNNKEL (reference sequence). V was clipped by 1 base and J by 7 bases, with 5 bases between them.

V is TRBV3-1 and J is TRBJ2-7; D uncertain. The receptor comes from a male donor with papillary thyroid cancer or a benign thyroid nodule (not recorded which). Some clones in this sample may be carry-over from other donors' samples. Sequencing input: blood. Here the CDR3 DNA reads TGTGCCAGCAGCCAAGCGGTAGAGCAGTACTTC. Protein: CASSQAVEQYF.